One T cell receptor (beta chain) is described in this entry. Its specificity is unknown. The data belong to a study of T-cell memory formation after mild COVID-19. Looking at the study overall: Largely donor-specific sequence clusters came from a couple of donors. Findings of the study overall: What remained unconfirmed was the SARS-CoV-2 specificity of second-wave clones peaking on day 37. Among contracting clones, CD4+ were mainly CM/EM and CD8+ enriched in EMRA.

Trimming took off 4 bases at V and 6 bases at J, with 14 bases between the two ends. Germline V gene lookup returns CDR1 MGHRA and CDR2 YSYEKL. The length of the CDR3 is 14 residues. TCRdb itself ran the 5' RACE reads through MiXCR, one entry per CDR3 protein. This sample has a few hundred thousand distinct CDR3 sequences; less than 20% occur once, and the top ten carry over 20%. This clonotype was sampled from a man younger than 35 who had mild COVID-19 (a few samples of this study predate the infection). Cell type and time point are not known. Sequenced input: PBMCs or a T cell subset sorted from them (not recorded which). The chain joins TRBV4-1 to TRBJ2-3, with TRBD2 as a possible D gene (5 bases). CDR3 sequence reads: CASSLGRRADTQYF. DNA of the CDR3: TGCGCCAGCAGCCTAGGACGGCGGGCTGATACGCAGTATTTT.